This paragraph covers one T cell receptor (beta chain) sequence. One junction end does not reproduce the germline sequence, and a read error may be involved. From germline, CDR1 is SSHAT and CDR2 FNYEAQ (reference sequence). The CDR3 loop spans 15 amino acids. This entry is derived from a study of blood T cell repertoires in COVID-19. Data came from immunoSEQ multiplex PCR; TCRdb stores just in-frame clones and leaves some out. This table has approximately 57,000 clones, just under 90% appearing once. Sequencing was done on a sample of peripheral blood. This chain links TRBV7-7 with TRBJ1-6; tentative D call: TRBD1 (6 bases). The origin of this receptor is a man aged 50-59 years with acute or convalescent COVID-19. The CDR3 DNA sequence: TGTGCTAGCAGCTTAGCGGCAGGGGATAATTCACCCCTCCACTTT. It codes for CASSLAAGDNSPLHF.